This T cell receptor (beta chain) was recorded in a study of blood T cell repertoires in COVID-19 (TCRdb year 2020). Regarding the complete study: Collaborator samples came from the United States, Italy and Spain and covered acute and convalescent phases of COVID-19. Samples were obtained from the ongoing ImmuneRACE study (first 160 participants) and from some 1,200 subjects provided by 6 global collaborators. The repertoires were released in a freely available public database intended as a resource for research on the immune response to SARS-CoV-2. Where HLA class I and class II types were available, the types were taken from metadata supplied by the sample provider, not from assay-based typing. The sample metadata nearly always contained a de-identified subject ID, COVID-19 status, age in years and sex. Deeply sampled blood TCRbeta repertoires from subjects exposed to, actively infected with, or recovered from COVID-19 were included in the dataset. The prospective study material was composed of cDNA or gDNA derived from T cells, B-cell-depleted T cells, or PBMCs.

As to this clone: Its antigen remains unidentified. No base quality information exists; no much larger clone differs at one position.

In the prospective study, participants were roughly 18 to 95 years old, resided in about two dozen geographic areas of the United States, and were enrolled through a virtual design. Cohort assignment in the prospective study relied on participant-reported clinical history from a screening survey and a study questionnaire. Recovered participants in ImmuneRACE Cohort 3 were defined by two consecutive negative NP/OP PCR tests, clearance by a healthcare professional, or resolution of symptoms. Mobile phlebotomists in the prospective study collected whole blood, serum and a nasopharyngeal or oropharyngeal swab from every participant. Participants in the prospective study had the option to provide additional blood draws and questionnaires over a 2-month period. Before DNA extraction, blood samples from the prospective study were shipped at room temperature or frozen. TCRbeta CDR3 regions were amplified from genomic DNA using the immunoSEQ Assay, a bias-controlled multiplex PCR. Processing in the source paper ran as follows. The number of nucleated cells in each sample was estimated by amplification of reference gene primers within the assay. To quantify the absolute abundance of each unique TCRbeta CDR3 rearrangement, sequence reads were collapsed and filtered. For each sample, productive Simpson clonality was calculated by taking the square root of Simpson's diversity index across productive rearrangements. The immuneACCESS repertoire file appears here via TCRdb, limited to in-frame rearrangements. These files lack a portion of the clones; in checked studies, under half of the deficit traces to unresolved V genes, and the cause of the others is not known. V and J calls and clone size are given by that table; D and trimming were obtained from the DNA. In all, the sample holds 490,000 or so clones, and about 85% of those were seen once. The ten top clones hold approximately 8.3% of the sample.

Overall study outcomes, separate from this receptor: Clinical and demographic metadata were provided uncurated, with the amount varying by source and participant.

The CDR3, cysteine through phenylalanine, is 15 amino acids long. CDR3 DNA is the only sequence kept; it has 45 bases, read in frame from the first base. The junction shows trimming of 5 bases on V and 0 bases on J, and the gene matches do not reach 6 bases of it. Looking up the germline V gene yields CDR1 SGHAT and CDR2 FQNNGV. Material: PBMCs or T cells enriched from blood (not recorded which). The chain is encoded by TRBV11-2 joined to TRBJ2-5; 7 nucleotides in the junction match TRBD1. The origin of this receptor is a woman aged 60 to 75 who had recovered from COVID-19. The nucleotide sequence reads TGTGCCAGCAGCCGACTGGACAGGTACCAAGAGACCCAGTACTTC. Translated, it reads CASSRLDRYQETQYF.